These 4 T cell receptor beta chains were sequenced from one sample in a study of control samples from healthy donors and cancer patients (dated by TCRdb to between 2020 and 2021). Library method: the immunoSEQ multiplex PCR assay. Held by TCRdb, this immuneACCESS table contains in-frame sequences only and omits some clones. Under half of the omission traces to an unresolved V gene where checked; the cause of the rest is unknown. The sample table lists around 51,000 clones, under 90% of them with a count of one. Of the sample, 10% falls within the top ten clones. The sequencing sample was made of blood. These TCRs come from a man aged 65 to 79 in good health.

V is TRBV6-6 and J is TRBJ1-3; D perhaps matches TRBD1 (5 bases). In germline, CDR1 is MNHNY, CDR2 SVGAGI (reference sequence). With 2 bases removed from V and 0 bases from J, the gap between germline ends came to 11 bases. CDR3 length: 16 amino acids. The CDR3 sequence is CASSYRDGLSGNTIYF. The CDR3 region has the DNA TGTGCCAGCAGTTACCGGGACGGGCTCTCTGGAAACACCATATATTTT.

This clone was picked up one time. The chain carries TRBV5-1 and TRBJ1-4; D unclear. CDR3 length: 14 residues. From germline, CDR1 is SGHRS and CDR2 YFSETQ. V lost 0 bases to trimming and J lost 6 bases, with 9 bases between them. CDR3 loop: CASSLGSADEKLFF. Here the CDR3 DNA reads TGCGCCAGCAGCTTGGGGTCAGCCGATGAAAAACTGTTTTTT. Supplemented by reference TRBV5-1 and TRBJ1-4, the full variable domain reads KAGVTQTPRYLIKTRGQQVTLSCSPISGHRSVSWYQQTPGQGLQFLFEYFSETQRNKGNFPGRFSGRQFSNSRSEMNVSTLELGDSALYLCASSLGSADEKLFFGSGTQLSVL.

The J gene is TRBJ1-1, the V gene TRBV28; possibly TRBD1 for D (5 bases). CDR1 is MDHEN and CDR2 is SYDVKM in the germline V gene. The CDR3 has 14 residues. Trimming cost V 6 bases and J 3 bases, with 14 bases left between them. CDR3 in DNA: TGTGCCAGCAGCCTCGGGGGGGGGTACACTGAAGCTTTCTTT. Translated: CASSLGGGYTEAFF. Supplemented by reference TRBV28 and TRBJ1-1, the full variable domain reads DVKVTQSSRYLVKRTGEKVFLECVQDMDHENMFWYRQDPGLGLRLIYFSYDVKMKEKGDIPEGYSVSREKKERFSLILESASTNQTSMYLCASSLGGGYTEAFFGQGTRLTVV.

The DNA for the CDR3 is TGTGCCAGCAGTCTCCGGGACAGGGGTCGCAATCAGCCCCAGCATTTT. Amino acid sequence: CASSLRDRGRNQPQHF. The chain employs TRBV6-4 and TRBJ1-5; 10 bases agree with TRBD1. Trimming cost V 5 bases and J 2 bases; bases outside gene matches: 6. Germline values: CDR1 MRHNA, CDR2 SNTAGT. This CDR3 has 16 residues.